The rows below give T cell receptor beta chains drawn from one sample of a study of T cell responses to AZD1222 COVID-19 vaccine. Assay: immunoSEQ multiplex PCR; the TCRdb copy retains only in-frame clones and omits some. Among 150,000 or so clones listed, nearly 95% were seen once. Specimen: peripheral blood, collected on day 0 of AZD1222 vaccination. The receptors derive from an adult in good health. The CDR3 runs from the conserved cysteine through the conserved F or W. A D gene is named only where the DNA matches it firmly. Clone size is not always given. Where it is, it says once, few, many or a class for expanded clones.

>TRBD2|TRBV5-1|-|TRBJ2-1
TGCGCCAGCAGCTTGGCAGGCGGGAGTGGCAATGAGCAGTTCTTC
CASSLAGGSGNEQFF
>-|TRBV6-5|-|TRBJ1-1
TGTGCCAGCAGTTACTGGGTCGGTTACACTGAAGCTTTCTTT
CASSYWVGYTEAFF
>TRBD2|TRBV5-6|-|TRBJ2-2
TGTGCCAGCAGCCTTTCGGGAGGGGCGAACACCGGGGAGCTGTTTTTT
CASSLSGGANTGELFF
>-|TRBV18|-|TRBJ2-3
TGTGCCAGCTCACAGTCTGAGGGTACGCAGTATTTT
CASSQSEGTQYF
>TRBD1|TRBV10-1|-|TRBJ2-1
TGCGCCGGAGAAATACAGGGGGCCATCTACAATGAGCAGTTCTTC
CAGEIQGAIYNEQFF
>-|TRBV27|-|TRBJ1-1
TGTGCCAGCAGCTCGGAGACAGCGAACACTGAAGCTTTCTTT
CASSSETANTEAFF
>-|TRBV14|-|TRBJ1-3
TGTGCCAGCAGCCTAAGGGTCAGCTCTGGAAACACCATATATTTT
CASSLRVSSGNTIYF
>-|TRBV5-1|-|TRBJ1-3
TGCGCCAGCAGCGAGGGGACGGAAGGAAACACCATATATTTT
CASSEGTEGNTIYF
>TRBD1|TRBV27|-|TRBJ1-4
TGTGCCAGCAGTCAACAGGGGGGAGGGACTAATGAAAAACTGTTTTTT
CASSQQGGGTNEKLFF
>-|TRBV7-6|-|TRBJ2-7
TGTGCCAGCAGCGTAATGGACGGTTCGCGTTACGAGCAGTACTTC
CASSVMDGSRYEQYF
>TRBD1|TRBV5-6|-|TRBJ1-2
TGTGCCAGCAGCAGGAGGGGGCGCACCGACTATGGCTACACCTTC
CASSRRGRTDYGYTF
>-|TRBV11-1|once|TRBJ2-7
TGTGCCAGCAGCCCAAGTGTGGGGGCGAATCGCTACGAGCAGTACTTC
CASSPSVGANRYEQYF
>-|TRBV5-1|-|TRBJ2-5
TGCGCCAGCAGCTTGGCCCCCCCAGGAGAGACCCAGTACTTC
CASSLAPPGETQYF
>TRBD1|TRBV6-2/TRBV6-3|-|TRBJ1-4
TGTGCCAGCAGTACCGACAGGGGGAGGTGGACTAATGAAAAACTGTTTTTT
CASSTDRGRWTNEKLFF
>TRBD1|TRBV7-2|-|TRBJ1-2
TGTGCCAGCAGCTTAGGACAGGGATATGGCTACACCTTC
CASSLGQGYGYTF
>TRBD1|TRBV9|-|TRBJ1-1
TGTGCCAGCAGCGGACAGGGGGCAGGTGACACTGAAGCTTTCTTT
CASSGQGAGDTEAFF
>-|TRBV3-1/TRBV3-2|-|TRBJ2-5
TGTGCCAGCAGCCAAACAACTGCACCCTCGGAGACCCAGTACTTC
CASSQTTAPSETQYF
>-|TRBV25-1|-|TRBJ2-5
TGTGCCACGGGCGGGTTTCAAGAGACCCAGTACTTC
CATGGFQETQYF
>TRBD2|TRBV9|-|TRBJ2-3
TGTGCCAGCAACACCCCCCGGATAGCGGGAGCAGATACGCAGTATTTT
CASNTPRIAGADTQYF
>-|TRBV2|once|TRBJ1-5
TGTGCCAGCAGTGAGAGGGCCCTGCAGCCCCAGCATTTT
CASSERALQPQHF
>TRBD1|TRBV18|-|TRBJ2-4
TGTGCCAGCTCAACCCGACAGGGGGACATTCAGTACTTC
CASSTRQGDIQYF
>-|TRBV18|-|TRBJ2-5
TGTGCCAGCTCACTAACTCAAGAGACCCAGTACTTC
CASSLTQETQYF
>-|TRBV20-1|-|TRBJ1-6
TGCAGTGCCCCATCAAATTCACCCCTCCACTTT
CSAPSNSPLHF
>TRBD1|TRBV19|once|TRBJ2-7
TGTGCCAGTAGTATCAGGACAGGGGGCTACGAGCAGTACTTC
CASSIRTGGYEQYF
>-|TRBV18|-|TRBJ1-2
TGTGCCAGCTCCTGGGACGGCAACTATGGCTACACCTTC
CASSWDGNYGYTF
>TRBD1|TRBV7-9|-|TRBJ1-3
TGTGCCAGCAGCCTAAGGAGGGGACAGGGGGGATCCTCTGGAAACACCATATATTTT
CASSLRRGQGGSSGNTIYF
>-|TRBV4-2|-|TRBJ2-6
TGTGCCAGCAGCCAGCAGGGCTCTGGGGCCAACGTCCTGACTTTC
CASSQQGSGANVLTF
>TRBD2|TRBV5-1|-|TRBJ2-3
TGCGCCAGCAGTGTTCGGGGGGAGGCAGATACGCAGTATTTT
CASSVRGEADTQYF
>-|TRBV2|-|TRBJ2-2
TGTGCCAGCAGTCTAGGGGTCGGGGAGCTGTTTTTT
CASSLGVGELFF
>-|TRBV23-1|-|TRBJ1-5
TGCGCCAGCAGTCATGTGTTAGAGGCTAAGGAGCAGCCCCAGCATTTT
CASSHVLEAKEQPQHF
>TRBD2|TRBV4-2|once|TRBJ2-3
TGTGCCAGCAGGTCCATATTACTAGCGGGGGGCGGGGGCACAGATACGCAGTATTTT
CASRSILLAGGGGTDTQYF
>TRBD2|TRBV10-3|-|TRBJ2-3
TGTGCCATCAGTGCGACCCCGGGACTAGCGGGTAGCACAGATACGCAGTATTTT
CAISATPGLAGSTDTQYF
>-|TRBV6-2/TRBV6-3|once|TRBJ1-1
TGTGCCAGCAGTTACACAGTTGGGGAAGCTTTCTTT
CASSYTVGEAFF
>TRBD2|TRBV7-3|once|TRBJ2-3
TGTGCCAGCAGCTTCGATGCGGGAGGGTTCACAGATACGCAGTATTTT
CASSFDAGGFTDTQYF
>-|TRBV18|-|TRBJ2-2
TGTGCCAGCTCACCACGGGAGGCCGGGGAGCTGTTTTTT
CASSPREAGELFF
>TRBD1|TRBV2|-|TRBJ1-2
TGTGCCAGCAGTCTTCGACAGGGTACGAACTATGGCTACACCTTC
CASSLRQGTNYGYTF
>-|TRBV27|-|TRBJ2-4
TGTGCCAGCAGTTTCAGGGGCGGGGGCCCCAAAAACATTCAGTACTTC
CASSFRGGGPKNIQYF
>TRBD2|TRBV7-2|-|TRBJ2-1
TGTGCCAGCAGCTTAGTCACTAGCGGTCACAATGAGCAGTTCTTC
CASSLVTSGHNEQFF
>-|TRBV5-6|-|TRBJ2-3
TGTGCCAGCAGCTTTTCGGGCAGGGCCAGCACAGATACGCAGTATTTT
CASSFSGRASTDTQYF
>-|TRBV6-6|-|TRBJ2-1
TGTGCCAGCAGTTACTCTCTCCATGAGCAGTTCTTC
CASSYSLHEQFF
>-|TRBV20-1|-|TRBJ1-5
TGCAGTGCTAGTCTGGGACCAAATCAGCCCCAGCATTTT
CSASLGPNQPQHF
>TRBD1|TRBV29-1|-|TRBJ1-1
TGCAGCGCCCAGAGGGAGGGGGCGAGAGCTTTCTTT
CSAQREGARAFF
>TRBD1|TRBV30|-|TRBJ1-1
TGTGCCTGGAGGGGCGGACAGGGCATTTCCACTGAAGCTTTCTTT
CAWRGGQGISTEAFF
>-|TRBV1|-|TRBJ1-1
TGCACCAGCAGCCGGAGTACCGGGACAGCAAACACTGAAGCTTTCTTT
CTSSRSTGTANTEAFF
>-|TRBV6-1|-|TRBJ1-1
TGTGCCAGCAGTGAAGTAAGCCCCGGGGGGACTGAAGCTTTCTTT
CASSEVSPGGTEAFF
>-|TRBV5-6|-|TRBJ1-1
TGTGCCAGCAGTTTGGCAGGGGCCTCGAACACTGAAGCTTTCTTT
CASSLAGASNTEAFF
>-|TRBV12-3/TRBV12-4|-|TRBJ1-1
TGTGCCAGCAGTCATGAGGTTACTGAAGCTTTCTTT
CASSHEVTEAFF
>TRBD1|TRBV6-5|-|TRBJ1-2
TGTGCCAGCAGACCTGGACAGGGGCCTAACTATGGCTACACCTTC
CASRPGQGPNYGYTF
>TRBD1|TRBV18|-|TRBJ1-2
TGTGCCAGCTCACCGACCGGGACAGAAACAAACTATGGCTACACCTTC
CASSPTGTETNYGYTF
>-|TRBV19|-|TRBJ2-3
TGTGCCAGTAGCATTGGACAGCCTCCGGATACGCAGTATTTT
CASSIGQPPDTQYF
>-|TRBV4-3|-|TRBJ1-2
TGCGCCAGCAGCCAAGTAGGCGGTTTCGGCTACACCTTC
CASSQVGGFGYTF
>-|TRBV5-6|few|TRBJ2-5
TGTGCCAGCAGCGCCCCCTGGGGAACAGGGACTCCGGAGACCCAGTACTTC
CASSAPWGTGTPETQYF
>-|TRBV6-1|-|TRBJ2-7
TGTGCCAGCAGAGCCCGAGGGACCGTGGGTGAGCAGTACTTC
CASRARGTVGEQYF
>TRBD1|TRBV5-1|-|TRBJ2-5
TGCGCCAGCAGCTTGGTCGGCGATGGGACAGGCAGGGAGACCCAGTACTTC
CASSLVGDGTGRETQYF